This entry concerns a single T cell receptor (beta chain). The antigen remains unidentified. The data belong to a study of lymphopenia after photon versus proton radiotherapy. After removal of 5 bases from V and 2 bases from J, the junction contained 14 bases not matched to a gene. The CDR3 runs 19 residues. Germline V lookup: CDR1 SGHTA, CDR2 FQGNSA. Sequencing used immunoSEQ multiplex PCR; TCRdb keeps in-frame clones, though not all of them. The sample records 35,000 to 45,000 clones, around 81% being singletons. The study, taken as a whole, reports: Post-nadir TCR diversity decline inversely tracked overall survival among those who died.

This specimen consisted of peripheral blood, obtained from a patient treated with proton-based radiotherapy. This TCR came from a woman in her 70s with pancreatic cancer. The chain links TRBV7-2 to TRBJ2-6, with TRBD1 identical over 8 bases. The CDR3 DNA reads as TGTGCCAGCAGCCCGCGGGACAGGTCCTCTCCAGCTGGGGCCAACGTCCTGACTTTC. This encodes CASSPRDRSSPAGANVLTF.